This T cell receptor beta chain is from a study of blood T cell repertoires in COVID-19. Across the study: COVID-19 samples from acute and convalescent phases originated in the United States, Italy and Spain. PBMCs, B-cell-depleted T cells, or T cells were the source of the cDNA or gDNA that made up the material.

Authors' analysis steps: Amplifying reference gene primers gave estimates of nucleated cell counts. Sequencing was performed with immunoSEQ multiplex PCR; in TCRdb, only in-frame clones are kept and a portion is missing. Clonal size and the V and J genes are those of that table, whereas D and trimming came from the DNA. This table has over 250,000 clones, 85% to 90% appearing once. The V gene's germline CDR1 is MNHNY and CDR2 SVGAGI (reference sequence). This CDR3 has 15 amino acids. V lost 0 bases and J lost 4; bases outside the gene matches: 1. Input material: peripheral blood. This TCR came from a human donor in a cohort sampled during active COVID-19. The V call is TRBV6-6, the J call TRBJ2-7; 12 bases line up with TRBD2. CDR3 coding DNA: TGTGCCAGCAGTTACTCCCTAGCGGGAGGGTACGAGCAGTACTTC. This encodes CASSYSLAGGYEQYF.